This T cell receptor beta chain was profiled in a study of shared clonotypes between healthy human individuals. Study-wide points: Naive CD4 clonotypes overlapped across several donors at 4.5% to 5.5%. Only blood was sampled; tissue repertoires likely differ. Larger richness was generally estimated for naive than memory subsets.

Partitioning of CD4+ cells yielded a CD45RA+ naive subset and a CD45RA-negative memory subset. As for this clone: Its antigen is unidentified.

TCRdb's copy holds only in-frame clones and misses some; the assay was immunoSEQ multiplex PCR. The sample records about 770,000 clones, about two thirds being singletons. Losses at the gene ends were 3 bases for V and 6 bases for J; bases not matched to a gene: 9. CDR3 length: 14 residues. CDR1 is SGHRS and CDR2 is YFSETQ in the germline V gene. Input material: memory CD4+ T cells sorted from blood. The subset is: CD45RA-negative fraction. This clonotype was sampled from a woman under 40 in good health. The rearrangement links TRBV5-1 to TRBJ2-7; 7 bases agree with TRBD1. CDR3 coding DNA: TGCGCCAGCAGCTCTGGGACAGACCTTACCGAGCAGTACTTC. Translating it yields CASSSGTDLTEQYF. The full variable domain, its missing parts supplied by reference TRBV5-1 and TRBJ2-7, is KAGVTQTPRYLIKTRGQQVTLSCSPISGHRSVSWYQQTPGQGLQFLFEYFSETQRNKGNFPGRFSGRQFSNSRSEMNVSTLELGDSALYLCASSSGTDLTEQYFGPGTRLTVT.